The TCR beta chain under discussion was sequenced for a study of Ad26.COV2.S vaccination and SARS-CoV-2 variants. Treatment meaning: about 20 received Ad26.COV2.S at low or high dose, single or two shots; several received placebo; per-sample allocation not given. Samples analyzed were those drawn on day 63 after the first vaccine or placebo injection. Clones were read by immunoSEQ multiplex PCR, and TCRdb kept only the in-frame ones, dropping some. The sample lists a few hundred thousand clones, 80% to 95% occurring once. This TCR derives from a person between 18 and 60 years old who received the Ad26.COV2.S COVID-19 vaccine or a placebo. The sequencing used peripheral blood, collected in a trial of Ad26.COV2.S vaccine versus placebo.

CDR3 DNA sequence: TGTGCCAGCAGCTTGGCCCAGGGGGCCTATAGCAATCAGCCCCAGCATTTT. Protein product: CASSLAQGAYSNQPQHF. The chain has TRBV5-5 and TRBJ1-5, with TRBD1 identical over 8 bases. The CDR3 is 17 residues long. V lost 0 bases to trimming and J lost 0 bases; unmatched junction nucleotides: 5. The V gene's germline CDR1 is SGHKS and CDR2 YYEKEE (reference sequence).